This T cell receptor (beta chain) was documented in a study of regulatory T cells in long-lasting Graves disease. Study-wide background: Graves' patients (newly diagnosed) had been on antithyroid drugs under 3 months.

Construction of the TCR beta libraries employed iRepertoire HTBI primers in conjunction with Arm-PCR of CDR3 regions. MiXCR, applied by TCRdb to the multiplex PCR reads, yields one record per CDR3 protein. This sample has a few hundred thousand distinct CDR3 sequences, with about 12% found just once. This clonotype came up many times. Time point noted: newly diagnosed GD, antithyroid drugs for less than 3 months. Generation of the TCR library employed RNA extracted from PBMCs. These data also formed part of another study, on T cells in Graves' hyperthyroidism and ophthalmopathy. From that study: HTBI primers were used for first-round RT-PCR of the TCR CDR3.

Sequenced material: peripheral blood mononuclear cells (PBMCs), taken at new diagnosis, from a patient treated with antithyroid drugs. This sequence originates from a woman aged 18 to 35 with Graves disease.

The CDR3 region has the DNA TGTGCCAGCGGGCCTCAAGGGGATATCAGGGTTTCACCCCTCCACTTT. Its translation: CASGPQGDIRVSPLHF. The chain is built from TRBV6-1 and TRBJ1-6, with D possibly being TRBD1 (5 bases). Trimming took 8 bases from V and 9 from J, leaving 23 bases between them. The CDR3 contains 16 residues. CDR1 and CDR2 from the germline V gene are MNHNS and SASEGT.